These 3 T cell receptor beta chains came from one sample sequenced in a study of cytomegalovirus exposure and HLA in healthy donors. Use of 60 Vbeta and 13 Jbeta primers characterized the PCR. Repertoires were generated with immunoSEQ multiplex PCR, while TCRdb's copy carries only in-frame clones and drops some. The table shows about 92,000 clones, with 69% occurring only once. The sequencing sample was made of PBMCs. All receptors come from a man in his fifties in good health and CMV-seronegative.

V is TRBV4-3 and J is TRBJ2-5, with 7 bases lining up with TRBD2. CDR1 and CDR2 from the germline V gene are LGHNA and YSLEER. The CDR3 loop spans 16 amino acids. V shed 0 bases, J shed 4 bases, and the junction held 8 bases outside the gene matches. CDR3 DNA sequence: TGCGCCAGCAGCCAAGATTTCACGGGAGGAGGAGAGACCCAGTACTTC. It codes for CASSQDFTGGGETQYF.

The chain has TRBV15 and TRBJ1-1; D call uncertain. Germline V CDR1 and CDR2: LNHNV, YYDKDF (reference sequence). There are 12 residues in the CDR3. Trimming cost V 2 bases and J 3 bases, with 4 bases left between them. This CDR3 reads CATSRPYTEAFF. The CDR3 coding sequence is TGTGCCACCAGCAGACCCTACACTGAAGCTTTCTTT.

J is TRBJ1-1 and V is TRBV2; D gene uncertain. V lost 3 bases and J lost 1, with 6 bases in between. Germline V lookup: CDR1 SNHLY, CDR2 FYNNEI. This CDR3 spans 13 amino acids. In DNA form, the CDR3 reads TGTGCCAGCAGTGAGAGCCCGAACACTGAAGCTTTCTTT. Translation gives CASSESPNTEAFF.